Below, 27 T cell receptor beta chains from the same sample are listed, as sequenced in a study of shared clonotypes between healthy human individuals. Method: immunoSEQ multiplex PCR; TCRdb's copy keeps in-frame clones and lacks some. The profile shows around 1,100,000 clones, roughly 80% of them singletons. Material for sequencing was memory CD4+ T cells from PBMCs. Sample subset: CD45RA-negative fraction. These receptors all come from a man between 18 and 35 years old in good health. Some clones in this sample may be carry-over from other donors' samples.

The CDR3 loop reads CASPDPLSTDTQYF. In DNA, the CDR3 is TGTGCCAGCCCGGATCCCCTAAGCACAGATACGCAGTATTTT. The rearrangement uses TRBV28 and TRBJ2-3; D is ambiguous. The germline V gene has CDR1 MDHEN and CDR2 SYDVKM. The V gene lost 8 bases and the J gene lost 0 bases, with 12 bases spanning the gap. CDR3 length: 14 residues.

Only a few counts were recorded for this clone. The chain carries TRBV5-3 and TRBJ2-2; D gene uncertain. TRBV5-3 belongs to the ORF category, with a function that is uncertain. This CDR3 contains 13 residues. V dropped 4 bases and J dropped 7 bases, with 11 bases sitting between them. The CDR3 DNA is TGTGCCAGAAGCCCCCCCTCTAGCGGGGAGCTGTTTTTT. Its translation is CARSPPSSGELFF.

This clone came up once. This sequence joins TRBV6-6 and TRBJ2-6; D not resolved. The CDR3 has 16 residues. V shed 10 bases and J shed 2 bases, with 18 bases lying between them. Germline V gene lookup returns CDR1 MNHNY and CDR2 SVGAGI (reference sequence). Here the CDR3 reads CATSTQLGPGANVLTF. CDR3 DNA: TGTGCCACCTCGACACAGCTTGGACCTGGGGCCAACGTCCTGACTTTC.

This clone has just a few counts. The chain links TRBV5-4 to TRBJ1-2; D is unclear. Germline V gives CDR1 SGHNT, CDR2 YYREEE (reference sequence). Trimming took 9 bases from V and 4 from J, leaving 16 bases between them. CDR3 size: 13 residues. This chain's CDR3 is CATRAGNVYGYTF. The DNA for the CDR3 is TGTGCCACCCGAGCTGGAAACGTCTATGGCTACACCTTC.

As concerns this clone: Within the sample, other DNA sequences also encode this same CDR3. The chain links TRBV28 to TRBJ1-1; no clear D. CDR1 is MDHEN, CDR2 SYDVKM, per germline. Trimming left V 2 bases short and J 0 bases short, with 7 bases between. The CDR3 runs to 14 residues. CDR3 protein: CASSLTGLNTEAFF. The CDR3 DNA sequence: TGTGCCAGCAGTTTAACGGGTCTGAACACTGAAGCTTTCTTT.

This chain connects TRBV29-1 to TRBJ1-4, with D possibly matching TRBD1 (6 bases). V was clipped by 7 bases and J by 7 bases, with 22 bases between them. CDR1 is SQVTM, CDR2 ANQGSEA, per germline. CDR3 size: 15 residues. The CDR3 DNA is TGCAGCGCTACACATTGGGGGCGACACGGTGAAAAACTGTTTTTT. Protein product: CSATHWGRHGEKLFF.

The rearrangement joins TRBV5-1 to TRBJ2-7; D is possibly TRBD2 (6 bases). The CDR3 sequence is 15 residues long. Trimming stripped 0 bases from V and 0 bases from J, with 10 bases between. CDR1 and CDR2 (germline): SGHRS, YFSETQ. DNA of the CDR3: TGCGCCAGCAGCTTGGGACTAGTCCTCTCCTACGAGCAGTACTTC. Encoded protein: CASSLGLVLSYEQYF.

The chain carries TRBV18 and TRBJ2-3; possible D gene TRBD2, 5 bases. The CDR3 is made up of 20 amino acids. Germline V lookup: CDR1 KGHSH, CDR2 LQKENI. V was clipped by 3 bases and J by 0 bases, with 25 bases between them. CDR3 amino acids: CASSPKNTRASSSSTDTQYF. For the CDR3, the DNA is TGTGCCAGCTCACCTAAAAATACAAGAGCTAGCAGCTCGAGCACAGATACGCAGTATTTT.

At least ten counts were recorded for this clone. The gene calls are TRBV2 and TRBJ2-1, with 8 nucleotides matching TRBD2. After removal of 2 bases from V and 0 bases from J, the junction contained 0 bases not matched to a gene. Germline CDR1 SNHLY, CDR2 FYNNEI. The CDR3 is 15 amino acids. CDR3 loop: CASSELAGSYNEQFF. CDR3 DNA: TGTGCCAGCAGTGAACTAGCGGGCTCCTACAATGAGCAGTTCTTC.

The rearrangement joins TRBV10-3 to TRBJ2-1, with TRBD2 matching 8 bases. In germline, CDR1 is ENHRY, CDR2 SYGVKD. V shed 6 bases, J shed 2 bases, and the junction held 6 bases outside the gene matches. This CDR3 comprises 15 residues. The CDR3 DNA follows: TGTGCCATCAGGGACAGCGGGGGCCCCTACAATGAGCAGTTCTTC. Amino acid sequence: CAIRDSGGPYNEQFF.

The chain employs TRBV4-1 and TRBJ1-5; 7 bases map to TRBD1. CDR1 and CDR2 (germline): MGHRA, YSYEKL. This CDR3 comprises 16 residues. The junction had 9 bases not matched to a gene; V was cut back by 4 bases and J by 3 bases. The CDR3 DNA follows: TGCGCCAGCAGCCGGAGGGAGGGACAGCCCAATCAGCCCCAGCATTTT. Protein sequence: CASSRREGQPNQPQHF.

The chain couples TRBV27 to TRBJ1-1; D is undetermined. V was clipped by 3 bases and J by 4 bases, with 9 bases between them. Germline V lookup: CDR1 MNHEY, CDR2 SMNVEV (reference sequence). CDR3 length: 13 residues. Here the CDR3 reads CASSLVGSTEAFF. The CDR3, as DNA: TGTGCCAGCAGTTTGGTGGGTAGCACTGAAGCTTTCTTT.

In nucleotides, the CDR3 is TGTGCCAGTAGTATAAACCCTCAAGAGACCCAGTACTTC. This encodes CASSINPQETQYF. The rearrangement uses TRBV19 and TRBJ2-5; D gene uncertain. The CDR3 totals 13 residues. From germline, CDR1 is LNHDA and CDR2 SQIVND (reference sequence). V was clipped by 2 bases and J by 2 bases, with 6 bases between them.

This clone came up a few times. The chain uses TRBV5-1 and TRBJ1-4, with a weak D call TRBD1 (5 bases). From germline, CDR1 is SGHRS and CDR2 YFSETQ. This CDR3 spans 15 amino acids. V lost 1 base and J lost 8, with 15 bases in between. The CDR3 loop reads CASSLLGSGEEKLFF. The DNA for the CDR3 is TGCGCCAGCAGCTTGTTGGGTTCGGGGGAAGAAAAACTGTTTTTT.

This clone was seen a single time. Other DNA sequences in the same sample also yield this CDR3. The chain employs TRBV7-3 and TRBJ2-3; D is uncertain. The CDR3 has 13 amino acids. V was cut by 5 bases and J by 4 bases, with 10 bases left in between. Germline V CDR1 and CDR2: SGHTA, FQGTGA. The CDR3 spells CASSPQVADTQYF. CDR3 nucleotide sequence: TGTGCCAGCAGCCCCCAGGTAGCAGATACGCAGTATTTT.

The genes are TRBV2 and TRBJ1-5; 10 positions match TRBD1. This CDR3 is 15 amino acids long. J lost 6 bases, V lost 3 bases, and 5 bases had no gene match. Germline V gene lookup returns CDR1 SNHLY and CDR2 FYNNEI. The CDR3 is CASSEAGDRGQPQHF. The DNA for the CDR3 is TGTGCCAGCAGTGAGGCGGGGGACAGGGGTCAGCCCCAGCATTTT.

This clone was counted only a few times. The chain is built from TRBV10-3 and TRBJ1-4; weak D call: TRBD1 (6 bases). V lost 7 bases and J 6 bases, leaving 12 bases between the germline ends. From germline, CDR1 is ENHRY and CDR2 SYGVKD. This CDR3 has 13 residues. The CDR3 region is CAINDRLDEKLFF. The CDR3 region has the DNA TGTGCCATCAACGACAGGTTAGATGAAAAACTGTTTTTT.

The chain couples TRBV6-1 to TRBJ1-3, with D possibly TRBD1 on 5 matching bases. The CDR3 extends over 17 amino acids. In germline, CDR1 is MNHNS, CDR2 SASEGT. V was clipped by 0 bases and J by 2 bases, with 14 bases between them. For the CDR3, the DNA is TGTGCCAGCAGTGAAGCTCACCGACAGTATACTGGAAACACCATATATTTT. Translated, it gives CASSEAHRQYTGNTIYF.

The rearrangement joins TRBV18 to TRBJ2-7; 12 bases are a match to TRBD2. This CDR3 is 16 amino acids long. Germline V gene data show CDR1 as KGHSH and CDR2 as LQKENI. V lost 1 base and J lost 7; bases outside the gene matches: 8. The CDR3 DNA reads as TGTGCCAGCTCACCACTCTCGACTAGCGGGAGTAGGGAGCAGTACTTC. This gives the protein CASSPLSTSGSREQYF.

This rearrangement joins TRBV19 to TRBJ1-2, with TRBD1 matching 7 bases. This CDR3 is built from 16 residues. V shed 3 bases, J shed 4 bases, and the junction held 11 bases outside the gene matches. Germline loops: CDR1 LNHDA, CDR2 SQIVND (reference sequence). The CDR3, as DNA: TGTGCCAGTAGTATCCTTCCGGGACAGACTGGCTATGGCTACACCTTC. Translated, it gives CASSILPGQTGYGYTF.

The CDR3 region has the DNA TGTGCCAGTAGTATAGTCGGAGCGATCAATGAAAAACTGTTTTTT. Its translation is CASSIVGAINEKLFF. The rearrangement joins TRBV19 to TRBJ1-4, with D unresolved. The germline CDR1 and CDR2 sequences are LNHDA and SQIVND (reference sequence). Between the trimmed V and J ends, which lost 1 base and 5 bases, there was a span of 11 bases. The CDR3 sequence is 15 residues long.

J is TRBJ1-4 and V is TRBV4-3, with TRBD1 matching over 10 bases. The ends lost 3 bases at V and 5 bases at J; junction bases unmatched: 3. Per the germline V gene, CDR1 is LGHNA and CDR2 is YSLEER. This CDR3 has 15 residues. The CDR3 nucleotides are TGCGCCAGCAGCCACGCGGGACAGGGGAATGAAAAACTGTTTTTT. Protein: CASSHAGQGNEKLFF.

This clone was counted a few times. The rearrangement links TRBV9 to TRBJ2-1, with TRBD2 matching 7 bases. Looked up from germline, CDR1 is SGDLS and CDR2 is YYNGEE. The CDR3 consists of 14 residues. Trimming took 0 bases from V and 8 from J; bases not matched to a gene: 5. The CDR3 loop is CASSVGTRSDEQFF. The CDR3 nucleotides are TGTGCCAGCAGCGTAGGGACTAGATCCGATGAGCAGTTCTTC. The entire variable domain, with the rest obtained from reference TRBV9 and TRBJ2-1, is as follows: DSGVTQTPKHLITATGQRVTLRCSPRSGDLSVYWYQQSLDQGLQFLIQYYNGEERAKGNILERFSAQQFPDLHSELNLSSLELGDSALYFCASSVGTRSDEQFFGPGTRLTVL.

The J gene is TRBJ2-7, the V gene TRBV30; 11 positions match TRBD2. Germline V gene data show CDR1 as GTSNPN and CDR2 as SVGIG (reference sequence). This CDR3 region has 15 residues. The ends lost 5 bases at V and 2 bases at J; junction bases unmatched: 8. CDR3 nucleotides: TGTGCCTGGGACCGACTAGCGGGACCGACCTACGAGCAGTACTTC. It yields the protein CAWDRLAGPTYEQYF. Full variable domain (missing parts from reference TRBV30 and TRBJ2-7): SQTIHQWPATLVQPVGSPLSLECTVEGTSNPNLYWYRQAAGRGLQLLFYSVGIGQISSEVPQNLSASRPQDRQFILSSKKLLLSDSGFYLCAWDRLAGPTYEQYFGPGTRLTVT.

The chain joins TRBV12-5 to TRBJ1-1; TRBD1 matches 8 bases. Trimming at V came to 2 bases and at J to 10 bases, leaving 12 bases not matched to a gene. The CDR3 spans 15 residues. The germline gives CDR1 LGHNT, CDR2 FRNRAP. The CDR3 spells CASGLSAGGAVGAFF. DNA of the CDR3: TGTGCTAGTGGTTTGTCCGCAGGGGGCGCGGTCGGAGCTTTCTTT. Variable domain in full (rest from reference TRBV12-5 and TRBJ1-1): DARVTQTPRHKVTEMGQEVTMRCQPILGHNTVFWYRQTMMQGLELLAYFRNRAPLDDSGMPKDRFSAEMPDATLATLKIQPSEPRDSAVYFCASGLSAGGAVGAFFGQGTRLTVV.

V and J are TRBV7-2 and TRBJ2-1; the D gene is possibly TRBD2 (6 bases). Germline CDR1 reads SGHTA; CDR2 reads FQGNSA. The CDR3 consists of 15 residues. Trimming took 5 bases from V and 5 from J, leaving 16 bases between them. The CDR3 protein is CASSPGVAANNEQFF. CDR3 bases: TGTGCCAGCAGCCCGGGGGTGGCCGCAAACAATGAGCAGTTCTTC.

This clone was seen a handful of times. This rearrangement joins TRBV28 to TRBJ1-5, with TRBD1 as a possible D gene (5 bases). Trimming left V 6 bases short and J 2 bases short, with 20 bases between. The CDR3 loop spans 17 amino acids. The V gene's germline CDR1 is MDHEN and CDR2 SYDVKM. DNA for the CDR3: TGTGCCAGCAGCTTAAGAAAGCCCGGGGGAGGCAATCAGCCCCAGCATTTT. It is translated as CASSLRKPGGGNQPQHF.